The 14 T cell receptor beta chains given below trace back to one sample, sequenced in a study of human T cells and chemical hapten exposure. TCRdb used MiXCR to reprocess the RACE reads, holding one entry per CDR3 protein. The sample contains roughly 200,000 distinct CDR3 sequences, approximately 24% of which appear only once. Time point meaning: patch test 3, about 24 weeks after DPC sensitization. Treatment in this sample: therapeutic diphenylcyclopropenone sensitization with weekly scalp DPC. The sample was whole blood, taken in connection with sensitization to the hapten diphenylcyclopropenone (DPC). The receptors stem from a woman in her thirties or forties with alopecia areata. Some clones in this sample may be carry-over from other donors' samples.

This rearrangement joins TRBV29-1 to TRBJ2-7; 7 bases fit TRBD1. From germline, CDR1 is SQVTM and CDR2 ANQGSEA. The CDR3 extends over 13 amino acids. The junction had 6 bases not matched to a gene; V was cut back by 2 bases and J by 5 bases. CDR3 region: CSVELGTVHEQYF. CDR3 sequence (DNA): TGCAGCGTTGAACTTGGGACAGTACACGAGCAGTACTTC.

V is TRBV6-5 and J is TRBJ1-6, with D unclear. Trimming took off 2 bases at V and 7 bases at J, with 12 bases between the two ends. Germline CDR1 is MNHEY and CDR2 is SVGAGI. The CDR3 covers 15 residues. Here the CDR3 DNA reads TGTGCCAGCAGTTACCGATCATCACCCAATTCACCCCTCCACTTT. Translated, it gives CASSYRSSPNSPLHF.

V and J are TRBV6-5 and TRBJ2-1, with D possibly being TRBD2 (6 bases). The CDR3 consists of 16 residues. The V end was cut by 2 bases, the J end by 2 bases, with 13 bases between. The germline V gene has CDR1 MNHEY and CDR2 SVGAGI. The CDR3: CASSYPVERAYNEQFF. CDR3 DNA: TGTGCCAGCAGTTACCCAGTGGAGCGGGCCTACAATGAGCAGTTCTTC.

In its sample, this clonotype was seen many times. V and J are TRBV6-4 and TRBJ1-1; the match to TRBD1 covers 9 bases. CDR1 and CDR2 (germline): MRHNA, SNTAGT. V gave up 4 bases and J gave up 7 bases; unmatched junction bases: 7. The CDR3 has 14 amino acids. For the CDR3, the DNA is TGTGCCAGCAGTGCGATTCCGGGACAGGGTGAAGCTTTCTTT. Encoded protein: CASSAIPGQGEAFF.

This clonotype occurred a few times. This chain connects TRBV5-4 to TRBJ2-5; a weak D match, TRBD2 (6 bases). This CDR3 has 15 residues. V lost 4 bases to trimming and J lost 5 bases, with 18 bases between them. Germline V gives CDR1 SGHNT, CDR2 YYREEE (reference sequence). The CDR3 sequence is CASSVSGAAGETQYF. In DNA form, the CDR3 reads TGTGCCAGCAGCGTTTCTGGGGCGGCGGGGGAGACCCAGTACTTC.

The rearrangement links TRBV6-5 to TRBJ2-7, with TRBD1 matching over 8 bases. The V gene's germline CDR1 is MNHEY and CDR2 SVGAGI. The trim removed 0 bases at V and 2 bases at J, leaving 9 bases unmatched. The CDR3 has 17 residues. Written as DNA, the CDR3 is TGTGCCAGCAGTTACTCCCACCCCGGACAGGGTGCCTACGAGCAGTACTTC. Residues: CASSYSHPGQGAYEQYF.

This clonotype was seen a handful of times. This chain uses TRBV27 with TRBJ1-4; D uncertain. The germline gives CDR1 MNHEY, CDR2 SMNVEV (reference sequence). The V and J ends lost 5 bases and 5 bases respectively, with 12 bases between them. The CDR3 is made up of 14 amino acids. The CDR3 protein is CASSPYSYNEKLFF. CDR3 DNA sequence: TGTGCCAGCAGTCCTTACAGCTACAATGAAAAACTGTTTTTT.

The chain couples TRBV4-1 to TRBJ1-1, with 7 bases aligning to TRBD1. CDR1 is MGHRA, CDR2 YSYEKL, per germline. V was pared by 1 base and J by 0 bases, with 2 bases of the junction left unmatched. The CDR3 is made up of 15 amino acids. The CDR3 spells CASSQGQGVNTEAFF. Here the CDR3 DNA reads TGCGCCAGCAGCCAAGGACAGGGCGTGAACACTGAAGCTTTCTTT.

This clonotype appeared a few times. The CDR3: CASSYSISNTEAFF. The CDR3, as DNA: TGTGCCAGCAGTTACTCGATTTCCAACACTGAAGCTTTCTTT. The V call is TRBV6-2 or TRBV6-3, the J call TRBJ1-1; D is unclear. Trimming pared 0 bases from V and 2 bases from J, leaving 7 bases between. The CDR3 is made up of 14 amino acids. Per the germline V gene, CDR1 is MNHEY and CDR2 is SVGEGT.

Here the CDR3 reads CAISDNVDTEAFF. CDR3 in DNA: TGTGCCATCAGTGACAACGTGGACACTGAAGCTTTCTTT. V gene TRBV10-3 combines with J gene TRBJ1-1; D unclear. CDR1 and CDR2 (germline): ENHRY, SYGVKD. CDR3 length equals 13 residues. V was pared by 3 bases and J by 3 bases, with 8 bases between.

This clonotype was seen only once. This chain links TRBV20-1 with TRBJ2-7; 8 bases are shared with TRBD1. The ends lost 4 bases at V and 9 bases at J; junction bases unmatched: 14. The length of the CDR3 is 14 residues. Germline V lookup: CDR1 DFQATT, CDR2 SNEGSKA (reference sequence). CDR3 residues: CSATPDRAPSRQYF. The CDR3 nucleotides are TGCAGTGCTACGCCGGACAGGGCCCCCAGTAGGCAGTACTTC.

This sequence joins TRBV9 and TRBJ1-2, with D perhaps matching TRBD1 (5 bases). CDR1 SGDLS and CDR2 YYNGEE come from the germline V gene. The CDR3 sequence is 14 residues long. V was shortened by 0 bases and J by 5 bases, with 11 bases between the two germline ends. The CDR3 nucleotides read TGTGCCAGCAGCGTAGCTGAAAGGGGTTATGGCTACACCTTC. Its translation: CASSVAERGYGYTF. The full variable domain, its missing parts supplied by reference TRBV9 and TRBJ1-2, is DSGVTQTPKHLITATGQRVTLRCSPRSGDLSVYWYQQSLDQGLQFLIQYYNGEERAKGNILERFSAQQFPDLHSELNLSSLELGDSALYFCASSVAERGYGYTFGSGTRLTVV.

This chain uses TRBV11-1 with TRBJ2-1; 9 bases are shared with TRBD2. CDR3 length equals 18 residues. Germline V gene lookup returns CDR1 SGHAT and CDR2 FQDESV (reference sequence). V dropped 4 bases and J dropped 2; count of bases not matched to a gene: 12. CDR3 residues: CASSSSGSGRHPYNEQFF. CDR3 bases: TGTGCCAGCAGCTCTAGTGGGAGCGGGAGGCACCCCTACAATGAGCAGTTCTTC.

The chain couples TRBV18 to TRBJ2-5; D unclear. This CDR3 contains 13 residues. In germline, CDR1 is KGHSH, CDR2 LQKENI. V shed 2 bases and J shed 5 bases, with 9 bases lying between them. The CDR3 sequence: CASSPFSTETQYF. In nucleotides, the CDR3 is TGTGCCAGCTCACCATTCTCTACGGAGACCCAGTACTTC.